The following is a TCR beta chain sequence with its context. This sample is part of a study of T cell responses to AZD1222 COVID-19 vaccine. TCRdb's copy holds only in-frame clones and misses some; the assay was immunoSEQ multiplex PCR. The sample has 110,000 or so clones, more than 70% seen once. The germline CDR1 and CDR2 sequences are LGHNA and YSLEER. V shed 4 bases and J 10 bases; nucleotides not matched to a gene: 13. This CDR3 spans 18 amino acids. This clonotype was obtained from an adult who received the AZD1222 COVID-19 vaccine. The sequencing used peripheral blood, collected 28 days after the second AZD1222 dose. The chain employs TRBV4-3 and TRBJ2-1; 16 nucleotides match TRBD2. This CDR3 reads CASSRMVMGLAGGVEQFF. The CDR3, as DNA: TGCGCCAGCAGCCGGATGGTGATGGGACTAGCGGGGGGGGTGGAGCAGTTCTTC.